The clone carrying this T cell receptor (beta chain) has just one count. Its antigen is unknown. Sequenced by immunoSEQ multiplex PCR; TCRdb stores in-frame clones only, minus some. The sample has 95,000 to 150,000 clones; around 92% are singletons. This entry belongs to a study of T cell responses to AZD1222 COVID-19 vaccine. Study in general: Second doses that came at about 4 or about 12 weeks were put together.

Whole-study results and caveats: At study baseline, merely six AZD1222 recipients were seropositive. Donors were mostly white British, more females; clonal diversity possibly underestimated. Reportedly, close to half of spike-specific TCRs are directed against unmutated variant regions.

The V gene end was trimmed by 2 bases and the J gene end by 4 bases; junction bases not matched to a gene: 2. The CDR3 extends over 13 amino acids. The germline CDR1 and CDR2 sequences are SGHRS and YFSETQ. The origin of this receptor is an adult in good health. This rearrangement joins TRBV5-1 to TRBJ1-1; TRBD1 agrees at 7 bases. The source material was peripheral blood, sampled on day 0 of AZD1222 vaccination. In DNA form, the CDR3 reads TGCGCCAGCAGCTTCGCAGGGGGCACTGAAGCTTTCTTT. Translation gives CASSFAGGTEAFF.